This TCR beta chain was retrieved from a study of blood T cell repertoires in COVID-19. As for the study in general: T cells, B-cell-depleted T cells, or PBMCs supplied cDNA or gDNA.

The germline CDR1 and CDR2 sequences are LGHDT and YNNKEL (reference sequence). Trimming removed 4 bases at V and 1 base at J, with 10 bases between. The CDR3 has 14 residues. In the original workflow: How many nucleated cells were present was estimated from reference gene primer amplification. This table comes from immunoSEQ multiplex PCR, and its TCRdb copy is limited to in-frame clones, with some not included. D and trimming were read from the DNA, whereas the V and J calls and clone size are those reported in that table. This sample has about 120,000 clones, with less than 90% found just once. Sequencing was carried out using PBMCs or T cells enriched from blood (not recorded which). The rearrangement links TRBV3-1 (or the pseudogene TRBV3-2) to TRBJ1-2, with D possibly TRBD1 on 5 matching bases. The sequence derives from a woman aged 25-40 years who had recovered from COVID-19. CDR3 loop: CASSRTRINYGYTF. Here the CDR3 DNA reads TGTGCCAGCAGCCGGACACGAATTAACTATGGCTACACCTTC.